A single sample is the source of the 20 T cell receptor beta chains below, sequenced in a study of cytomegalovirus exposure and HLA in healthy donors. TCRdb's table, derived via immunoSEQ multiplex PCR, lists solely in-frame clones and lacks some. The sample lists roughly 120,000 clones, 88% occurring once. Sequenced material: PBMCs. These receptor sequences come from a woman aged 18 to 35 in good health and CMV-seronegative.

The chain is built from TRBV5-1 and TRBJ2-3; D uncertain. The ends were cut back, 3 bases at V and 8 bases at J, with 7 bases in the middle. CDR1 and CDR2 (germline): SGHRS, YFSETQ. The CDR3 has 11 amino acids. CDR3 DNA: TGCGCCAGCAGCTCCTCCGGTACGCAGTATTTT. Its translation is CASSSSGTQYF.

CDR3 nucleotide sequence: TGTGCCAGCAGTGGGCCGGACAGTAACACTGAAGCTTTCTTT. This encodes CASSGPDSNTEAFF. The chain couples TRBV6-1 to TRBJ1-1, with a tentative D call TRBD1 (6 bases). V dropped 4 bases and J dropped 2 bases, with 11 bases sitting between them. Germline assignment: CDR1 MNHNS and CDR2 SASEGT. The CDR3 covers 14 residues.

This chain joins TRBV7-2 and TRBJ1-3; D unclear. The V gene's germline CDR1 is SGHTA and CDR2 FQGNSA. The CDR3 length is 14 residues. V was clipped by 5 bases and J by 8 bases, with 16 bases between them. This CDR3 is CASSRTGSGDTIYF. CDR3 nucleotide sequence: TGTGCCAGCAGCCGTACCGGGAGCGGGGACACCATATATTTT.

This chain connects TRBV4-2 to TRBJ1-1, with D uncertain. This CDR3 comprises 15 residues. Trimming took 0 bases from V and 4 from J, leaving 12 bases between them. From germline, CDR1 is LGHNA and CDR2 YNFKEQ. CDR3 sequence: CASSQDVIGGTEAFF. DNA of the CDR3: TGTGCCAGCAGCCAAGATGTTATAGGAGGCACTGAAGCTTTCTTT.

The genes are TRBV28 and TRBJ1-2; possible D gene TRBD1, 6 bases. The CDR3 is 14 amino acids. V lost 6 bases and J 4 bases, leaving 15 bases between the germline ends. Germline V gene data show CDR1 as MDHEN and CDR2 as SYDVKM. Here the CDR3 DNA reads TGTGCCAGCAGCCGGGGGGCCCAAGTCTATGGCTACACCTTC. This encodes CASSRGAQVYGYTF.

The rearrangement uses TRBV6-5 and TRBJ1-1; 7 bases agree with TRBD1. The CDR3 sequence is 15 residues long. From germline, CDR1 is MNHEY and CDR2 SVGAGI. The junction had 9 bases not matched to a gene; V was cut back by 6 bases and J by 2 bases. The CDR3 nucleotides are TGTGCCAGCAGGGGAGACAGGGCCTTCAACACTGAAGCTTTCTTT. Translated, it gives CASRGDRAFNTEAFF.

The rearrangement links TRBV6-5 to TRBJ2-2, with D tentatively TRBD2 (6 bases). The ends were cut back, 6 bases at V and 1 base at J, with 9 bases in the middle. Germline V gene data show CDR1 as MNHEY and CDR2 as SVGAGI. The CDR3 spans 14 residues. The CDR3: CASRASENTGELFF. As DNA, the CDR3 is TGTGCCAGCAGAGCTAGCGAGAACACCGGGGAGCTGTTTTTT.

In DNA form, the CDR3 reads TGTGCCAGCAGTTACTCGATTGCGAGCTCCTACAATGAGCAGTTCTTC. Its protein is CASSYSIASSYNEQFF. The chain has TRBV6-5 and TRBJ2-1; D call uncertain. V lost 0 bases and J 0 bases, leaving 9 bases between the germline ends. Germline CDR1 is MNHEY and CDR2 is SVGAGI. The CDR3 runs to 16 residues.

This clone has only one observation. This chain uses TRBV6-1 with TRBJ2-3; 9 positions match TRBD2. The V gene's germline CDR1 is MNHNS and CDR2 SASEGT. The CDR3 is 13 residues long. The J segment lost 3 bases and the V segment lost 8 bases, leaving 3 bases of the junction unmatched. The CDR3 protein is CASGTSLTDTQYF. The CDR3 DNA reads as TGTGCCAGCGGGACTAGCCTAACAGATACGCAGTATTTT.

The rearrangement links TRBV28 to TRBJ2-7; D possibly corresponds to TRBD1 (6 bases). CDR3 length: 15 amino acids. The germline V gene has CDR1 MDHEN and CDR2 SYDVKM. The ends were cut back, 8 bases at V and 3 bases at J, with 20 bases in the middle. As DNA, the CDR3 is TGTGCCAGCCGGGAAGGACTGGACAGCTACTACGAGCAGTACTTC. The encoded protein is CASREGLDSYYEQYF.

This chain joins TRBV4-3 and TRBJ2-7, with D maybe TRBD1 (6 bases). Germline-derived CDR1 and CDR2 are LGHNA and YSLEER. The CDR3 covers 16 residues. Trimming pared 1 base from V and 3 bases from J, leaving 16 bases between. The CDR3 DNA is TGCGCCAGCAGCCAAGGTTACCTTACAGGGTACTACGAGCAGTACTTC. It codes for CASSQGYLTGYYEQYF.

This chain links TRBV28 with TRBJ1-2; no firm D call. The CDR3 is 12 amino acids. The germline V gene has CDR1 MDHEN and CDR2 SYDVKM. Deletions cut 5 bases from V and 4 bases from J, with 8 bases between. In DNA form, the CDR3 reads TGTGCCAGCAGTCGGAACAGCTATGGCTACACCTTC. Residues: CASSRNSYGYTF.

This chain joins TRBV29-1 and TRBJ1-5, with 8 nucleotides matching TRBD1. The length of the CDR3 is 14 residues. V lost 4 bases to trimming and J lost 9 bases; unmatched junction nucleotides: 11. The V gene's germline CDR1 is SQVTM and CDR2 ANQGSEA. The CDR3 bases are TGCAGCGTTGCTACCCCGGACAGGGAAGGGCCCCAGCATTTT. Protein sequence: CSVATPDREGPQHF.

The rearrangement uses TRBV15 and TRBJ2-7, with D maybe TRBD1 (6 bases). The CDR3 has 15 residues. Trimming left V 1 base short and J 2 bases short, with 12 bases between. Per the germline V gene, CDR1 is LNHNV and CDR2 is YYDKDF (reference sequence). Written as DNA, the CDR3 is TGTGCCACCAGCAGAGTTATCGACAGGCCCTACGAGCAGTACTTC. Protein sequence: CATSRVIDRPYEQYF.

The J gene is TRBJ1-3, the V gene TRBV28; a weak D match, TRBD1 (5 bases). V was pared by 6 bases and J by 0 bases, with 6 bases between. CDR1 is MDHEN, CDR2 SYDVKM, per germline. The CDR3 consists of 13 residues. The chain's CDR3 is CASRQVSGNTIYF. The CDR3 DNA follows: TGTGCCAGCAGACAGGTCTCTGGAAACACCATATATTTT.

The chain is built from TRBV18 and TRBJ1-2, with a possible D match to TRBD1 (6 bases). The CDR3 loop spans 14 amino acids. Trimming took off 6 bases at V and 6 bases at J, with 17 bases between the two ends. Germline V gene sequence: CDR1 KGHSH, CDR2 LQKENI. DNA of the CDR3: TGTGCCAGCTCTCCCACAGGGTGGGGGAATGGCTACACCTTC. Protein: CASSPTGWGNGYTF.

In its sample, this clone was seen once. This chain joins TRBV7-9 and TRBJ2-1; no reliable D call. Germline CDR1 reads SEHNR; CDR2 reads FQNEAQ (reference sequence). CDR3 length: 11 residues. The ends were cut back, 3 bases at V and 6 bases at J, with 3 bases in the middle. CDR3 DNA sequence: TGTGCCAGCAGCTTTCTCAATGAGCAGTTCTTC. Its translation is CASSFLNEQFF.

The chain links TRBV7-6 to TRBJ2-2, with TRBD2 matching over 8 bases. CDR1 SGHVS and CDR2 FNYEAQ come from the germline V gene. The V gene end was trimmed by 3 bases and the J gene end by 5 bases; junction bases not matched to a gene: 14. This CDR3 is 18 amino acids long. CDR3 nucleotide sequence: TGTGCCAGCAGCTTTGGGCTAGCGGGTTGGCCTCAAACCGGGGAGCTGTTTTTT. This codes for CASSFGLAGWPQTGELFF.

The rearrangement uses TRBV7-3 and TRBJ2-3; 9 bases align to TRBD2. The ends lost 3 bases at V and 5 bases at J; junction bases unmatched: 6. The CDR3 is made up of 15 amino acids. The germline CDR1 and CDR2 sequences are SGHTA and FQGTGA. CDR3 nucleotide sequence: TGTGCCAGCAGCTTCGCGGGGGGGTCAAGAGATACGCAGTATTTT. Encoded protein: CASSFAGGSRDTQYF.

J is TRBJ2-3 and V is TRBV2; TRBD1 matches at 9 bases. Germline V CDR1 and CDR2: SNHLY, FYNNEI. The CDR3 runs 15 residues. After removal of 6 bases from V and 0 bases from J, the junction contained 4 bases not matched to a gene. The CDR3 region is CASRKQGASTDTQYF. CDR3 nucleotides: TGTGCCAGCAGAAAACAGGGGGCGAGCACAGATACGCAGTATTTT.